These 14 T cell receptor beta chains were all obtained from the same sample, sequenced in a study of T cell responses to AZD1222 COVID-19 vaccine. Here immunoSEQ multiplex PCR was the method, and the copy in TCRdb shows in-frame clones only, minus some. This table has more than 100,000 clones, around 90% appearing once. Here the sequenced sample was peripheral blood, taken on day 0 of AZD1222 vaccination. These receptors were collected from an adult in good health.

The rearrangement joins TRBV6-6 to TRBJ2-7; D is uncertain. This CDR3 spans 15 amino acids. Germline-derived CDR1 and CDR2 are MNHNY and SVGAGI (reference sequence). Trimming took 4 bases from V and 0 from J, leaving 13 bases between them. CDR3 in amino acids: CASSSPVLSSYEQYF. For the CDR3, the DNA is TGTGCCAGCAGTTCCCCGGTTCTTAGCTCCTACGAGCAGTACTTC.

The CDR3 bases are TGTGCCAGCAGCTTCGGCGGGGGGGTGGGCGCAGATACGCAGTATTTT. Its protein is CASSFGGGVGADTQYF. The genes are TRBV11-3 and TRBJ2-3, with 9 bases fitting TRBD2. The CDR3 length is 16 residues. V lost 3 bases to trimming and J lost 4 bases; unmatched junction nucleotides: 8. Germline V gene data show CDR1 as SGHNT and CDR2 as YENEEA.

The V call is TRBV5-6, the J call TRBJ1-1; D uncertain. V was trimmed by 2 bases and J by 1 base, leaving 9 bases between them. The CDR3 sequence is 14 residues long. Germline V gives CDR1 SGHDT, CDR2 YYEEEE. The CDR3 region has the DNA TGTGCCAGCAGCTTAGCAGGTAGGAACACTGAAGCTTTCTTT. Protein: CASSLAGRNTEAFF.

CDR3 coding DNA: TGTGCCAGCAGCTTTCTCGGGGAGGGCAATCAGCCCCAGCATTTT. Its protein is CASSFLGEGNQPQHF. The chain employs TRBV7-9 and TRBJ1-5; D not certain. CDR3 length equals 15 residues. The V gene's germline CDR1 is SEHNR and CDR2 FQNEAQ (reference sequence). Trimming cost V 3 bases and J 2 bases, with 11 bases left between them.

The rearrangement joins TRBV11-2 to TRBJ1-4, with D tentatively TRBD1 (6 bases). This CDR3 contains 16 residues. Trimming removed 5 bases from V and 4 bases from J, with 17 bases in between. Per the germline V gene, CDR1 is SGHAT and CDR2 is FQNNGV. For the CDR3, the DNA is TGTGCCAGCAGCGACCTGTTCAGGGGCCATAATGAAAAACTGTTTTTT. This translates into CASSDLFRGHNEKLFF.

Here the CDR3 DNA reads TGTGCCAGCAGCCCTGAAGTTGGGGTATTAGGGGAAAAACTGTTTTTT. This gives the protein CASSPEVGVLGEKLFF. This sequence joins TRBV3-1 (or the pseudogene TRBV3-2) and TRBJ1-4; D remains unclear. This CDR3 spans 16 amino acids. Germline V gene data show CDR1 as LGHDT and CDR2 as YNNKEL (reference sequence). The V gene lost 4 bases and the J gene lost 8 bases, with 20 bases spanning the gap.

The CDR3 loop reads CATRGPVNEKLFF. In DNA, the CDR3 is TGTGCCACCCGGGGACCGGTTAATGAAAAACTGTTTTTT. The genes are TRBV6-6 and TRBJ1-4; D perhaps matches TRBD1 (5 bases). Trimming shortened V by 10 bases and J by 4 bases, and 13 bases separated the two germline ends. The germline gives CDR1 MNHNY, CDR2 SVGAGI (reference sequence). The length of the CDR3 is 13 residues.

The rearrangement joins TRBV3-1 (or the pseudogene TRBV3-2) to TRBJ2-7, with D perhaps TRBD2 (6 bases). V was clipped by 0 bases and J by 1 base, with 13 bases between them. The CDR3 is 16 residues long. Germline loops: CDR1 LGHDT, CDR2 YNNKEL (reference sequence). The CDR3 DNA reads TGTGCCAGCAGCCAAGAAGGGACGGGACTTTCCTACGAGCAGTACTTC. Translated: CASSQEGTGLSYEQYF.

The table lists this clone with a few counts. The chain links TRBV27 to TRBJ1-4; perhaps TRBD1 as D (6 bases). V lost 7 bases and J lost 8, with 14 bases in between. Per the germline V gene, CDR1 is MNHEY and CDR2 is SMNVEV (reference sequence). CDR3 length equals 13 residues. CDR3 residues: CASTGTTREKLFF. The DNA of the CDR3 is TGTGCCAGCACCGGGACAACACGGGAAAAACTGTTTTTT.

The V gene is TRBV5-3, the J gene TRBJ1-5; D gene uncertain. TRBV5-3 is an ORF, and what it does is uncertain. The CDR3 is made up of 11 amino acids. The V and J ends lost 4 bases and 9 bases respectively, with 8 bases between them. The CDR3 loop is CARSHSWPQHF. As DNA, the CDR3 is TGTGCCAGAAGCCACTCATGGCCCCAGCATTTT.

The rearrangement links TRBV7-8 to TRBJ2-1; the match to TRBD2 covers 13 bases. CDR3 length: 15 amino acids. The V gene end was trimmed by 3 bases and the J gene end by 4 bases; junction bases not matched to a gene: 0. Germline loops: CDR1 SGHVS, CDR2 FQNEAQ. The CDR3 DNA is TGTGCCAGCAGCTTGGGACTAGCGGGATACAATGAGCAGTTCTTC. This encodes CASSLGLAGYNEQFF.

The chain has TRBV5-1 and TRBJ2-2, with D possibly matching TRBD1 (6 bases). The CDR3 length is 13 residues. V was clipped by 6 bases and J by 4 bases, with 10 bases between them. The germline V gene encodes CDR1 SGHRS and CDR2 YFSETQ. The CDR3 here is CASTTGPTGELFF. CDR3 sequence (DNA): TGCGCCAGCACCACAGGGCCCACCGGGGAGCTGTTTTTT.

Notes on this clone: Other DNA sequences from this sample encode an identical CDR3 as well. The chain is built from TRBV20-1 and TRBJ2-5; D tentatively reads TRBD1 or TRBD2 (5 bases each). This CDR3 comprises 11 residues. Germline V gene data show CDR1 as DFQATT and CDR2 as SNEGSKA (reference sequence). Trimming took 5 bases from V and 5 from J, leaving 9 bases between them. This chain's CDR3 is CSAGTGETQYF. Here the CDR3 DNA reads TGCAGTGCTGGGACGGGGGAGACCCAGTACTTC.

This clone was detected a few times. The chain carries TRBV13 and TRBJ1-3, with no clear D. This CDR3 region has 16 residues. In germline, CDR1 is PRHDT, CDR2 FYEKMQ (reference sequence). V was trimmed by 2 bases and J by 1 base, leaving 12 bases between them. CDR3 nucleotide sequence: TGTGCCAGCAGCTTAAGGCTCGGGAGATCTGGAAACACCATATATTTT. Protein product: CASSLRLGRSGNTIYF.